These 20 T cell receptor beta chains were all obtained from the same sample, sequenced in a study of identical twins. TCRdb redid the calling of the 5' RACE reads with MiXCR, one entry per CDR3 protein. This table has around 1.7 million distinct CDR3 sequences, 32% appearing once. Sequenced input: cord blood. These receptors were taken from a newborn girl in good health.

This clonotype has at least ten counts. This chain uses TRBV20-1 with TRBJ2-7, with D tentatively TRBD1 (6 bases). This CDR3 spans 12 amino acids. Per germline, CDR1 DFQATT and CDR2 SNEGSKA (reference sequence). Trimming took off 2 bases at V and 6 bases at J, with 11 bases between the two ends. The CDR3 DNA reads as TGCAGTGCTAGAATGCCAGGGGTCGAGCAGTACTTC. Its protein is CSARMPGVEQYF.

J is TRBJ2-1 and V is TRBV6-2 or TRBV6-3, with a possible D match to TRBD2 (6 bases). The CDR3 sequence is 15 residues long. Trimming removed 6 bases from V and 6 bases from J, with 18 bases in between. Germline values: CDR1 MNHEY, CDR2 SVGEGT. The CDR3 loop reads CASRLPGTLGNEQFF. The CDR3 DNA reads TGTGCCAGCAGACTTCCCGGGACTCTGGGCAATGAGCAGTTCTTC.

This sequence joins TRBV28 and TRBJ1-5; a possible D gene is TRBD1 (5 bases). The V gene lost 3 bases and the J gene lost 1 base, with 13 bases spanning the gap. From germline, CDR1 is MDHEN and CDR2 SYDVKM. CDR3 length equals 16 residues. CDR3 loop: CASSFMRGQSNQPQHF. CDR3 DNA: TGTGCCAGCAGTTTCATGCGGGGCCAGAGCAATCAGCCCCAGCATTTT.

The rearrangement links TRBV4-1 to TRBJ2-7; unclear D gene. The CDR3 totals 14 residues. V lost 0 bases, J lost 0 bases, and 6 bases lay in between. The germline gives CDR1 MGHRA, CDR2 YSYEKL. In DNA form, the CDR3 reads TGCGCCAGCAGCCAAGAGGCCTTCTCCTACGAGCAGTACTTC. Translating gives CASSQEAFSYEQYF.

The CDR3: CASSEAGHTGELFF. The CDR3 nucleotides read TGTGCCAGCAGTGAAGCAGGGCACACCGGGGAGCTGTTTTTT. The rearrangement links TRBV2 to TRBJ2-2, with no clear D. CDR3 length equals 14 residues. Trimming shortened V by 0 bases and J by 3 bases, and 5 bases separated the two germline ends. Germline V gives CDR1 SNHLY, CDR2 FYNNEI.

This clonotype has only a few counts. The J gene is TRBJ2-3, the V gene TRBV2, with D unresolved. V lost 4 bases and J 1 base, leaving 12 bases between the germline ends. CDR1 and CDR2 (germline): SNHLY, FYNNEI. CDR3 size: 15 residues. The CDR3 nucleotides read TGTGCCAGCAGTGTTCTTCTAGGCCGCACAGATACGCAGTATTTT. Translating it yields CASSVLLGRTDTQYF.

V and J are TRBV11-2 and TRBJ1-5, with a tentative D call TRBD1 (5 bases). CDR3 length: 14 residues. Germline values: CDR1 SGHAT, CDR2 FQNNGV. Trimming pared 5 bases from V and 4 bases from J, leaving 12 bases between. The CDR3 loop is CASSRDGTNQPQHF. Here the CDR3 DNA reads TGTGCCAGCAGCCGGGACGGGACTAATCAGCCCCAGCATTTT.

This clonotype was seen a few times. The chain employs TRBV4-2 and TRBJ2-5, with 7 bases identical to TRBD1. The J call could be wrong; TRBJ2-7 is a better fit for the DNA end. The V gene's germline CDR1 is LGHNA and CDR2 YNFKEQ. The CDR3 extends over 13 amino acids. CDR3 coding DNA: TGTGCCAGCAGCCAAGGCCGGGACAGCGAGCAGTACTTC. Translating gives CASSQGRDSEQYF.

This clonotype was detected a few times. The V gene is TRBV12-3 or TRBV12-4, the J gene TRBJ2-1; a weak D match, TRBD2 (6 bases). Trimming took off 5 bases at V and 8 bases at J, with 19 bases between the two ends. The CDR3 sequence is 15 residues long. The chain's CDR3 is CASSPLGGAVYEQFF. The CDR3 DNA reads TGTGCCAGCAGTCCCCTCGGCGGGGCGGTCTATGAGCAGTTCTTC.

J is TRBJ1-2 and V is TRBV4-1; 9 bases map to TRBD1. The CDR3 has 15 amino acids. Losses at the gene ends were 5 bases for V and 7 bases for J; bases not matched to a gene: 11. Germline lookup yields CDR1 MGHRA and CDR2 YSYEKL. CDR3 in DNA: TGCGCCAGCAGCAGTTCCCGGGACAGGGACTGTGGCTACACCTTC. This gives the protein CASSSSRDRDCGYTF.

The rearrangement joins TRBV15 to TRBJ2-2; D unresolved. This CDR3 contains 14 residues. The germline CDR1 and CDR2 sequences are LNHNV and YYDKDF (reference sequence). The germline V and J ends were trimmed by 3 bases and 4 bases, with 9 bases remaining between them. Here the CDR3 DNA reads TGTGCCACCAGCAGGAACCTGGGCACCGGGGAGCTGTTTTTT. Translated, it gives CATSRNLGTGELFF.

The chain joins TRBV28 to TRBJ2-5; D is tentatively TRBD1 or TRBD2 (5 bases each). The J call may not be correct, given that the DNA end is closer to TRBJ2-7. Per germline, CDR1 MDHEN and CDR2 SYDVKM. The CDR3 runs to 15 residues. The CDR3 spells CASSFFWSGTGEQYF. The CDR3, as DNA: TGTGCCAGCAGTTTTTTCTGGAGTGGGACCGGCGAGCAGTACTTC.

The chain uses TRBV4-2 and TRBJ2-1; D is unresolved. The J call may not be correct, given that the DNA end is closer to TRBJ2-7. In germline, CDR1 is LGHNA, CDR2 YNFKEQ. This CDR3 contains 15 residues. This CDR3 is CASSQEGASYNEQYF. The DNA for the CDR3 is TGTGCCAGCAGCCAAGAGGGCGCCTCCTACAATGAGCAGTACTTC.

The rearrangement joins TRBV12-3 or TRBV12-4 to TRBJ2-5; D gene ambiguous. Trimming took off 5 bases at V and 11 bases at J, with 12 bases between the two ends. This CDR3 is 11 amino acids long. The CDR3 here is CASSPVNEQYF. CDR3 nucleotides: TGTGCCAGCAGTCCCGTTAATGAGCAGTACTTC.

CDR3 bases: TGTGCCAGCAGTGAGGGTCGGCTGTGGCGCGGCTATGGCTACACCTTC. Amino acids: CASSEGRLWRGYGYTF. The chain carries TRBV6-1 and TRBJ1-2, with D uncertain. The CDR3 is made up of 16 amino acids. V lost 3 bases, J lost 4 bases, and 18 bases lay in between. The germline gives CDR1 MNHNS, CDR2 SASEGT.

The rearrangement uses TRBV28 and TRBJ2-7, with TRBD2 matching over 9 bases. Per the germline V gene, CDR1 is MDHEN and CDR2 is SYDVKM. Unmatched junction bases numbered 9, after V lost 7 bases and J lost 2 bases. The CDR3 consists of 15 residues. The CDR3 loop is CASTDQGLATYEQYF. The CDR3 DNA follows: TGTGCCAGCACCGACCAGGGACTAGCTACCTACGAGCAGTACTTC.

The J gene is TRBJ2-7, the V gene TRBV5-1, with 13 bases that match TRBD2. This CDR3 has 15 residues. J gave up 7 bases and V 4 bases, and 8 bases lay outside the gene matches. Looked up from germline, CDR1 is SGHRS and CDR2 is YFSETQ. DNA of the CDR3: TGCGCCAGCAGCCGGACTAGCGGGGGTAACAATGAGCAGTACTTC. It is translated as CASSRTSGGNNEQYF.

The chain combines TRBV29-1 with TRBJ2-1, with 13 positions matching TRBD2. The germline CDR1 and CDR2 sequences are SQVTM and ANQGSEA. The CDR3 consists of 20 residues. V was clipped by 2 bases and J by 7 bases; unmatched bases: 20. The DNA for the CDR3 is TGCAGCGTTGAACTTGCGTGGACTAGCGGGAGAAATCCCATAGTGAATGAGCAGTTCTTC. Residues: CSVELAWTSGRNPIVNEQFF.

The chain links TRBV10-3 to TRBJ2-1; D may be TRBD1 (6 bases). The CDR3 is 13 amino acids. The germline gives CDR1 ENHRY, CDR2 SYGVKD. Between the trimmed V and J ends, which lost 8 bases and 8 bases, there was a span of 16 bases. CDR3 in DNA: TGTGCCATCGGGGGACATACCTGGGATGAGCAGTTCTTC. This sequence encodes CAIGGHTWDEQFF.

This chain joins TRBV6-5 and TRBJ1-5; D not resolved. The CDR3 extends over 13 amino acids. In germline, CDR1 is MNHEY, CDR2 SVGAGI. V was pared by 1 base and J by 2 bases, with 3 bases between. The CDR3 DNA reads TGTGCCAGCAGTTACTTGGGCAATCAGCCCCAGCATTTT. Encoded protein: CASSYLGNQPQHF.